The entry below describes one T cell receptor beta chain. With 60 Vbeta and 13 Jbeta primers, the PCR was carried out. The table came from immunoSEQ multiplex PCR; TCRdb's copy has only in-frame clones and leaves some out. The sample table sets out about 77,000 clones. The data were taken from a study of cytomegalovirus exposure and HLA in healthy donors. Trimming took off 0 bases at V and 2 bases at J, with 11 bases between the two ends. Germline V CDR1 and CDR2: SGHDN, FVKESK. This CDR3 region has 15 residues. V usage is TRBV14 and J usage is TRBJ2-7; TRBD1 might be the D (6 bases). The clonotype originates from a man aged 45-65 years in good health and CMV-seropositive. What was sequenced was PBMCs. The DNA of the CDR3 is TGTGCCAGCAGCCAAGAAACAGGGATCCCCTACGAGCAGTACGTC. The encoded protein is CASSQETGIPYEQYV.